Below are 14 T cell receptor beta chains sequenced from a single sample in a study of cytomegalovirus exposure and HLA in healthy donors. In the PCR, 60 Vbeta and 13 Jbeta primers were used. Data came from immunoSEQ multiplex PCR; TCRdb stores just in-frame clones and leaves some out. Of about 150,000 clones listed, 84% are singletons. The specimen sequenced was PBMCs. The origin of the receptors is a girl aged 10-17 years in good health and CMV-seropositive.

Only one count was recorded for this clone. The genes are TRBV7-9 and TRBJ1-1, with 12 bases that match TRBD1. V was clipped by 3 bases and J by 10 bases; unmatched bases: 3. Germline V CDR1 and CDR2: SEHNR, FQNEAQ (reference sequence). The CDR3 loop spans 13 amino acids. The CDR3 loop is CASSLGQGAPAFF. The CDR3 DNA sequence: TGTGCCAGCAGCTTGGGACAGGGGGCACCAGCTTTCTTT.

The chain links TRBV6-1 to TRBJ1-1; D gene uncertain. CDR1 is MNHNS and CDR2 is SASEGT in the germline V gene. CDR3 length: 14 residues. Between the trimmed V and J ends, which lost 5 bases and 0 bases, there was a span of 10 bases. CDR3 region: CASSPTRLNTEAFF. CDR3 sequence (DNA): TGTGCCAGCAGTCCCACTAGACTGAACACTGAAGCTTTCTTT.

CDR3 residues: CASSQTGSTYGYTF. The CDR3 DNA reads TGTGCCAGCAGTCAGACAGGGAGTACCTATGGCTACACCTTC. The chain recombines TRBV6-4 with TRBJ1-2; 7 bases fit TRBD1. Trimming at V came to 5 bases and at J to 4 bases, leaving 7 bases not matched to a gene. The germline V gene encodes CDR1 MRHNA and CDR2 SNTAGT. This CDR3 is built from 14 residues.

Points on this clone: A junction boundary mismatches the germline segment, possibly from a read error. The chain has TRBV30 and TRBJ2-1; D gene uncertain. The CDR3 totals 14 residues. Germline values: CDR1 GTSNPN, CDR2 SVGIG (reference sequence). The CDR3 loop is CAWSRYSSYNEQLF. As DNA, the CDR3 is TGTGCCTGGAGTCGTTACAGCTCCTACAATGAGCAGCTCTTC.

The CDR3 region has the DNA TGTGCCAGCAGCGTTAATGTCGATCGGGGGATGAACACTGAAGCTTTCTTT. Translating gives CASSVNVDRGMNTEAFF. This chain joins TRBV9 and TRBJ1-1; maybe TRBD1 (5 bases). The CDR3 extends over 17 amino acids. Germline V gene sequence: CDR1 SGDLS, CDR2 YYNGEE. V dropped 2 bases and J dropped 0 bases, with 17 bases sitting between them.

This clone has only one observation. The genes are TRBV2 and TRBJ1-5; no definite D call. Germline V lookup: CDR1 SNHLY, CDR2 FYNNEI. Trimming took 7 bases from V and 2 from J, leaving 15 bases between them. CDR3 length equals 15 residues. In nucleotides, the CDR3 is TGTGCCAGCACCGACGGGGTTCGTGGCAATCAGCCCCAGCATTTT. Protein: CASTDGVRGNQPQHF. Based on the CDR3 plus reference TRBV2 and TRBJ1-5, the full variable domain is EPEVTQTPSHQVTQMGQEVILRCVPISNHLYFYWYRQILGQKVEFLVSFYNNEISEKSEIFDDQFSVERPDGSNFTLKIRSTKLEDSAMYFCASTDGVRGNQPQHFGDGTRLSIL.

The chain has TRBV6-6 and TRBJ1-5; D is unresolved. V was shortened by 2 bases and J by 0 bases, with 8 bases between the two germline ends. This CDR3 comprises 15 residues. CDR1 is MNHNY and CDR2 is SVGAGI in the germline V gene (reference sequence). CDR3 protein: CASSYRDISNQPQHF. The CDR3, as DNA: TGTGCCAGCAGTTACCGGGATATTAGCAATCAGCCCCAGCATTTT.

The chain is built from TRBV6-5 and TRBJ1-1; 10 bases agree with TRBD1. J was trimmed by 11 bases and V by 0 bases; bases with no gene match: 6. CDR3 length: 14 amino acids. Germline CDR1 and CDR2: MNHEY and SVGAGI. In DNA, the CDR3 is TGTGCCAGCAGTTACTCCGGGACAGGGGTTGATGCTTTCTTT. It specifies CASSYSGTGVDAFF.

This chain links TRBV18 with TRBJ1-1; D is unclear. The ends were cut back, 6 bases at V and 1 base at J, with 9 bases in the middle. The CDR3 covers 13 residues. Looked up from germline, CDR1 is KGHSH and CDR2 is LQKENI. Here the CDR3 DNA reads TGTGCCAGCTCCCTCGACAAGAACACTGAAGCTTTCTTT. Translated: CASSLDKNTEAFF.

V is TRBV6-5 and J is TRBJ1-1; D unresolved. Looked up from germline, CDR1 is MNHEY and CDR2 is SVGAGI. Trimming removed 3 bases at V and 4 bases at J, with 12 bases between. The CDR3 has 14 residues. CDR3 sequence reads: CASSYLGWATEAFF. The CDR3 nucleotides are TGTGCCAGCAGTTATTTAGGATGGGCCACTGAAGCTTTCTTT.

A remark on this clone: Mismatch with germline at one junction end may stem from a read error. Other DNA sequences within the sample encode an identical CDR3. The chain couples TRBV6-5 to TRBJ2-3, with 7 bases fitting TRBD2. Germline-derived CDR1 and CDR2 are MNHEY and SVGAGI. The CDR3 consists of 14 residues. Here the CDR3 DNA reads TGCGCCAGCGGTCGTGCGGGGGGCACAGATACGCAGTATTTT. Its translation is CASGRAGGTDTQYF.

The chain couples TRBV2 to TRBJ1-1; perhaps TRBD1 as D (5 bases). The CDR3 has 15 amino acids. V was shortened by 6 bases and J by 3 bases, with 17 bases between the two germline ends. The germline V gene has CDR1 SNHLY and CDR2 FYNNEI. CDR3 amino acids: CASRRRTTADTEAFF. The CDR3 DNA reads as TGTGCCAGCAGGCGCCGGACAACCGCAGACACTGAAGCTTTCTTT.

CDR3 DNA: TGTGCCAGCATAGTGAGGGGGAGGGGGTCGGAGACCCAGTACTTC. This sequence encodes CASIVRGRGSETQYF. The rearrangement links TRBV6-1 to TRBJ2-5; D is possibly TRBD2 (7 bases). CDR3 length: 15 amino acids. V was cut by 7 bases and J by 5 bases, with 20 bases left in between. CDR1 is MNHNS, CDR2 SASEGT, per germline.

The chain joins TRBV10-3 to TRBJ2-7; no firm D call. Germline V gene data show CDR1 as ENHRY and CDR2 as SYGVKD. The CDR3 totals 14 residues. V lost 6 bases and J lost 2, with 14 bases in between. CDR3 in amino acids: CAISPLNLTYEQYF. DNA of the CDR3: TGTGCCATCAGCCCGTTAAATTTAACCTACGAGCAGTACTTC.